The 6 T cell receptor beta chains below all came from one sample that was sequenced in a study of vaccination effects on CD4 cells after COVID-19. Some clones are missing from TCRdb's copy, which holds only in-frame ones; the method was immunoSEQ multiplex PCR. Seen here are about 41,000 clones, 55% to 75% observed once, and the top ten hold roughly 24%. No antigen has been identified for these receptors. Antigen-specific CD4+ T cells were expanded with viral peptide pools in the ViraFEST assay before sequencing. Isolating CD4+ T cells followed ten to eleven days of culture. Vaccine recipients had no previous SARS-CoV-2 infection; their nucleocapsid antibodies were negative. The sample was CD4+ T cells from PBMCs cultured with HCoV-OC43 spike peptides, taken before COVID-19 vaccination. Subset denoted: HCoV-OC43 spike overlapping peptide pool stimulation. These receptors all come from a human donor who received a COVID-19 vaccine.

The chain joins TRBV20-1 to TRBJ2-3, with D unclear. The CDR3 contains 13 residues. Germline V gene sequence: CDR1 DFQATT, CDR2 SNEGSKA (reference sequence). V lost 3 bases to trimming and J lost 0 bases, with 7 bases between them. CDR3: CSASYSSTDTQYF. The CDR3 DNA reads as TGCAGTGCTAGTTACAGTAGCACAGATACGCAGTATTTT.

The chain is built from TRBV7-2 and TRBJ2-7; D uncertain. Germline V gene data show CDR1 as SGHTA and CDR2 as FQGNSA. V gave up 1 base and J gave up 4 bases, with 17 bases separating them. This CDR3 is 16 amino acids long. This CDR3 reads CASSLGLSRRGYEQYF. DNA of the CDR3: TGTGCCAGCAGCTTAGGTCTGTCGCGGCGAGGTTACGAGCAGTACTTC. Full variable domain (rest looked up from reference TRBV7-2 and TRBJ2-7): GAGVSQSPSNKVTEKGKDVELRCDPISGHTALYWYRQSLGQGLEFLIYFQGNSAPDKSGLPSDRFSAERTGGSVSTLTIQRTQQEDSAVYLCASSLGLSRRGYEQYFGPGTRLTVT.

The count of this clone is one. The CDR3 DNA is TGCAGTGCTAGTTTTTCCGGAGGGGGCTATGGCTACACCTTC. This sequence encodes CSASFSGGGYGYTF. V is TRBV20-1 and J is TRBJ1-2; D perhaps matches TRBD1 (6 bases). The CDR3 consists of 14 residues. V shed 3 bases and J shed 4 bases, with 15 bases lying between them. From germline, CDR1 is DFQATT and CDR2 SNEGSKA (reference sequence).

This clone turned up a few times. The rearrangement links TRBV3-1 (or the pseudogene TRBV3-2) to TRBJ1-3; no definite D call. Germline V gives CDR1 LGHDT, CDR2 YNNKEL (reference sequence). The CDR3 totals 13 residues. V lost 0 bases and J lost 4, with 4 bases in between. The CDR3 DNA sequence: TGTGCCAGCAGCCAAGATGAGGGAAACACCATATATTTT. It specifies CASSQDEGNTIYF.

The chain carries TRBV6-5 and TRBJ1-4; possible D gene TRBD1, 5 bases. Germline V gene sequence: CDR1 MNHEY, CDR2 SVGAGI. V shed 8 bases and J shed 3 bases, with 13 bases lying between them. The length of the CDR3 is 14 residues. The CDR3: CASGRQTSNEKLFF. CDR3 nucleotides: TGTGCCAGCGGGAGACAGACTTCTAATGAAAAACTGTTTTTT.

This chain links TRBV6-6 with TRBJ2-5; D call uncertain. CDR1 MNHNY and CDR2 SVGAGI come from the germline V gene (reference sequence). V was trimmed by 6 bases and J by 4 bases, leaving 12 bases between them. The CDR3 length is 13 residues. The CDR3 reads CASRADARETQYF. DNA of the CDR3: TGTGCCAGCAGGGCCGACGCCCGAGAGACCCAGTACTTC.